Following are 22 T cell receptor beta chains from one sample sequenced in a study of beta chain features in type 1 diabetes. The isolated RNA, all of it, was reverse transcribed, so expressed TCRB transcripts were what got sequenced. TCRdb's table, derived via immunoSEQ multiplex PCR, lists solely in-frame clones and lacks some. This sample has 900,000 or so clones; 15% to 20% occur once, and the top ten carry roughly 0.025%. Sequenced: naive CD4+ T cells from blood. The receptors here all came from a woman aged 18-35 years in good health.

This clone was detected once. The CDR3 DNA is TGTGCCAGCAGTTCCGGGGGTAGATCAAATCAGCCCCAGCATTTT. Encoded protein: CASSSGGRSNQPQHF. V usage is TRBV6-5 and J usage is TRBJ1-5, with a weak D call TRBD1 (5 bases). CDR1 is MNHEY and CDR2 is SVGAGI in the germline V gene. This CDR3 comprises 15 residues. Trimming pared 4 bases from V and 4 bases from J, leaving 14 bases between.

This clone was counted a few times. CDR3 region: CASSLALKGAYEQYF. In DNA, the CDR3 is TGTGCCAGCAGCTTAGCGCTAAAGGGGGCCTACGAGCAGTACTTC. V usage is TRBV7-2 and J usage is TRBJ2-7; tentative D call: TRBD1 (6 bases). V was shortened by 0 bases and J by 2 bases, with 11 bases between the two germline ends. The length of the CDR3 is 15 residues. Germline CDR1 is SGHTA and CDR2 is FQGNSA.

This clone was seen more than once but under ten times. The chain links TRBV2 to TRBJ1-3; the D is unclear. Trimming shortened V by 4 bases and J by 0 bases, and 7 bases separated the two germline ends. The CDR3 sequence is 14 residues long. Germline assignment: CDR1 SNHLY and CDR2 FYNNEI. The CDR3 bases are TGTGCCAGCAGTGCGGAATTCTCTGGAAACACCATATATTTT. As protein: CASSAEFSGNTIYF.

V gene TRBV28 combines with J gene TRBJ2-1, with 7 positions matching TRBD2. The CDR3 is 17 amino acids. Trimming took 5 bases from V and 2 from J; bases not matched to a gene: 12. Germline V lookup: CDR1 MDHEN, CDR2 SYDVKM. CDR3: CASSNSGLREPYNEQFF. The DNA for the CDR3 is TGTGCCAGCAGTAACTCCGGTTTGCGGGAGCCCTACAATGAGCAGTTCTTC.

This clone turned up a few times. This specimen includes other DNA sequences encoding the same CDR3. The rearrangement joins TRBV7-3 to TRBJ2-1, with 7 bases lining up with TRBD2. Germline CDR1 is SGHTA and CDR2 is FQGTGA. The CDR3 loop spans 15 amino acids. With 2 bases clipped from V and 1 base from J, the junction kept 2 bases outside the gene matches. The CDR3 DNA sequence: TGTGCCAGCAGCTTACGGGGAGGGTCCTACAATGAGCAGTTCTTC. Translating gives CASSLRGGSYNEQFF.

The rearrangement links TRBV5-1 to TRBJ2-3, with D tentatively TRBD1 (5 bases). The germline CDR1 and CDR2 sequences are SGHRS and YFSETQ. V was cut by 7 bases and J by 5 bases, with 17 bases left in between. There are 14 residues in the CDR3. As DNA, the CDR3 is TGCGCCAGCCAGACTTTGGAGCAGGGAGATACGCAGTATTTT. As protein: CASQTLEQGDTQYF.

The chain carries TRBV9 and TRBJ2-5; maybe TRBD1 (7 bases). The CDR3 totals 18 residues. The ends were cut back, 0 bases at V and 2 bases at J, with 20 bases in the middle. Germline V gene sequence: CDR1 SGDLS, CDR2 YYNGEE. The CDR3 reads CASSVATSGPGGQETQYF. CDR3 coding DNA: TGTGCCAGCAGCGTAGCTACCAGTGGGCCAGGGGGGCAAGAGACCCAGTACTTC.

The chain recombines TRBV19 with TRBJ2-1; TRBD2 aligns across 10 bases. The CDR3 extends over 18 amino acids. The germline CDR1 and CDR2 sequences are LNHDA and SQIVND (reference sequence). The V and J ends lost 3 bases and 8 bases, in that order; junction bases with no gene match: 16. The CDR3 sequence is CASSISRGSSGRIDEQFF. In nucleotides, the CDR3 is TGTGCCAGTAGTATCTCCCGGGGTTCTAGCGGGAGAATAGATGAGCAGTTCTTC.

This clone was observed a handful of times. V is TRBV18 and J is TRBJ2-6; TRBD1 agrees at 7 bases. CDR1 KGHSH and CDR2 LQKENI come from the germline V gene. Trimming took 3 bases from V and 1 from J; bases not matched to a gene: 3. This CDR3 has 16 amino acids. Here the CDR3 reads CASSPRQGSGANVLTF. CDR3 in DNA: TGTGCCAGCTCACCGAGACAGGGATCTGGGGCCAACGTCCTGACTTTC.

This clone was found a few times. V is TRBV28 and J is TRBJ2-3; D is unclear. V dropped 6 bases and J dropped 0 bases, with 7 bases sitting between them. Germline V gene data show CDR1 as MDHEN and CDR2 as SYDVKM. This CDR3 is 13 amino acids long. CDR3: CASRRSSTDTQYF. The CDR3 DNA follows: TGTGCCAGCAGGAGGTCGAGCACAGATACGCAGTATTTT. The whole variable domain, filled in from reference TRBV28 and TRBJ2-3, reads DVKVTQSSRYLVKRTGEKVFLECVQDMDHENMFWYRQDPGLGLRLIYFSYDVKMKEKGDIPEGYSVSREKKERFSLILESASTNQTSMYLCASRRSSTDTQYFGPGTRLTVL.

This chain uses TRBV9 with TRBJ2-7; TRBD2 agrees at 10 bases. Germline V gives CDR1 SGDLS, CDR2 YYNGEE. The J segment lost 2 bases and the V segment lost 4 bases, leaving 6 bases of the junction unmatched. CDR3 length: 15 amino acids. The CDR3 reads CASSWGLAPTYEQYF. The DNA for the CDR3 is TGTGCCAGCAGCTGGGGACTAGCGCCCACCTACGAGCAGTACTTC.

This clone turned up a few times. The chain uses TRBV7-3 and TRBJ2-3, with 15 bases lining up with TRBD2. Germline lookup yields CDR1 SGHTA and CDR2 FQGTGA. Losses at the gene ends were 7 bases for V and 5 bases for J; bases not matched to a gene: 7. The CDR3 has 16 residues. The CDR3: CASTQGLAGGGDTQYF. Written as DNA, the CDR3 is TGTGCCAGCACCCAGGGACTAGCGGGAGGAGGAGATACGCAGTATTTT.

This clone turned up a few times. J is TRBJ1-2 and V is TRBV20-1; D is unresolved. The CDR3 sequence is 9 residues long. Per the germline V gene, CDR1 is DFQATT and CDR2 is SNEGSKA (reference sequence). The germline V and J ends were trimmed by 4 bases and 6 bases, with 3 bases remaining between them. DNA of the CDR3: TGCAGTGCTACGAATGGCTACACCTTC. Encoded protein: CSATNGYTF.

This clone was seen more than once but under ten times. V usage is TRBV6-5 and J usage is TRBJ2-2; weak D call: TRBD2 (5 bases). CDR3 length: 14 residues. CDR1 MNHEY and CDR2 SVGAGI come from the germline V gene. V lost 6 bases to trimming and J lost 6 bases, with 14 bases between them. CDR3 nucleotide sequence: TGTGCCAGCAGGGGGAGATTTTTCGCCGGGGAGCTGTTTTTT. It codes for CASRGRFFAGELFF.

This clone was seen a few times. The chain combines TRBV27 with TRBJ1-4; D is uncertain. Germline V CDR1 and CDR2: MNHEY, SMNVEV (reference sequence). This CDR3 is 11 amino acids long. The ends were cut back, 7 bases at V and 4 bases at J, with 4 bases in the middle. The CDR3 sequence is CASTYNEKLFF. DNA for the CDR3: TGTGCCAGCACCTATAATGAAAAACTGTTTTTT.

The rearrangement joins TRBV10-3 to TRBJ2-1; 11 bases are shared with TRBD1. V was pared by 4 bases and J by 6 bases, with 11 bases of the junction left unmatched. The germline CDR1 and CDR2 sequences are ENHRY and SYGVKD. The CDR3 runs 17 residues. For the CDR3, the DNA is TGTGCCATCAGTGGGGACAGGGGGAGGGTAGATGTCAATGAGCAGTTCTTC. Its protein is CAISGDRGRVDVNEQFF.

The chain has TRBV21-1 and TRBJ1-2; the DNA was not used to check the table's D call, TRBD1. TRBV21-1 is tagged as a pseudogene. The CDR3 contains 14 residues. The CDR3 coding sequence is TGTGCCAGCAGCCACCGGGACACATGCTATGGCTACACCTTC. This gives the protein CASSHRDTCYGYTF.

This chain connects TRBV20-1 to TRBJ1-1; D uncertain. The ends were cut back, 7 bases at V and 7 bases at J, with 13 bases in the middle. The germline CDR1 and CDR2 sequences are DFQATT and SNEGSKA (reference sequence). The length of the CDR3 is 11 residues. The CDR3 loop reads CSDYRVVEAFF. For the CDR3, the DNA is TGCAGTGATTACCGGGTGGTTGAAGCTTTCTTT.

The V call is TRBV4-3, the J call TRBJ2-5, with 14 bases aligning to TRBD2. The J segment lost 0 bases and the V segment lost 0 bases, leaving 6 bases of the junction unmatched. The germline V gene encodes CDR1 LGHNA and CDR2 YSLEER. The CDR3 is 19 amino acids. The CDR3 region has the DNA TGCGCCAGCAGCCAAGAAGGCGGGACTAGCGGGAGTTACCAAGAGACCCAGTACTTC. It translates to CASSQEGGTSGSYQETQYF.

This clone was seen only a few times. The rearrangement links TRBV5-4 to TRBJ2-1, with 10 bases lining up with TRBD2. The trim removed 2 bases at V and 8 bases at J, leaving 7 bases unmatched. The CDR3 sequence is 15 residues long. CDR1 and CDR2 from the germline V gene are SGHNT and YYREEE (reference sequence). The CDR3 DNA sequence: TGTGCCAGCAGCTTTCCACTAGCGGGACGCTATGAGCAGTTCTTC. Residues: CASSFPLAGRYEQFF.

This clone was seen only a few times. The chain combines TRBV7-8 with TRBJ2-3, with 9 bases fitting TRBD1. The CDR3 spans 17 residues. V shed 4 bases and J 0 bases; nucleotides not matched to a gene: 8. Looked up from germline, CDR1 is SGHVS and CDR2 is FQNEAQ. The CDR3 loop is CASSSGQGTMSTDTQYF. The CDR3 nucleotides are TGTGCCAGCAGCTCTGGACAGGGGACCATGAGCACAGATACGCAGTATTTT.

This clone was detected a few times. V is TRBV19 and J is TRBJ1-1, with 8 bases fitting TRBD1. Germline-derived CDR1 and CDR2 are LNHDA and SQIVND (reference sequence). The ends lost 4 bases at V and 3 bases at J; junction bases unmatched: 13. This CDR3 has 17 amino acids. CDR3 DNA sequence: TGTGCCAGTAGTACAGACAGGGGAATGACCGGGGACACTGAAGCTTTCTTT. This codes for CASSTDRGMTGDTEAFF. The complete variable domain, with remaining parts taken from reference TRBV19 and TRBJ1-1, reads DGGITQSPKYLFRKEGQNVTLSCEQNLNHDAMYWYRQDPGQGLRLIYYSQIVNDFQKGDIAEGYSVSREKKESFPLTVTSAQKNPTAFYLCASSTDRGMTGDTEAFFGQGTRLTVV.